The next 30 T cell receptor beta chains were all read from a single sample in a study of cytomegalovirus exposure and HLA in healthy donors. It was with 60 Vbeta and 13 Jbeta primers that the PCR ran. Some clones are missing from TCRdb's copy, which holds only in-frame ones; the method was immunoSEQ multiplex PCR. The sample shows roughly 190,000 clones, over 80% of them seen only once. Sequencing input: PBMCs. The receptors derive from a man aged 35-49 years in good health and CMV-seropositive.

The chain is built from TRBV4-3 and TRBJ2-3, with 11 bases identical to TRBD1. The germline CDR1 and CDR2 sequences are LGHNA and YSLEER. The CDR3 covers 15 residues. Trimming removed 0 bases from V and 5 bases from J; junction bases left unmatched: 1. The chain's CDR3 is CASSQEGTGGDTQYF. In nucleotides, the CDR3 is TGCGCCAGCAGCCAAGAAGGGACAGGGGGAGATACGCAGTATTTT.

CDR3 sequence (DNA): TGTGCCAGCAGCCCACAAGGCAGGGGGCACGCCGGGGAGCTGTTTTTT. This translates into CASSPQGRGHAGELFF. The V call is TRBV4-2, the J call TRBJ2-2; TRBD1 matches 8 bases. Losses at the gene ends were 4 bases for V and 6 bases for J; bases not matched to a gene: 10. CDR3 length equals 16 residues. Germline assignment: CDR1 LGHNA and CDR2 YNFKEQ.

J is TRBJ1-5 and V is TRBV6-6; 9 positions match TRBD1. The CDR3 runs 14 residues. V was clipped by 6 bases and J by 9 bases; unmatched bases: 9. From germline, CDR1 is MNHNY and CDR2 SVGAGI (reference sequence). CDR3 residues: CASSDRGDRRPQHF. The CDR3 nucleotides read TGTGCCAGCAGCGACAGGGGGGATAGGCGGCCCCAGCATTTT.

This clone was counted once. The rearrangement joins TRBV5-6 to TRBJ2-3, with D possibly TRBD2 on 6 matching bases. Trimming took off 2 bases at V and 7 bases at J, with 14 bases between the two ends. The CDR3 loop spans 14 amino acids. Germline values: CDR1 SGHDT, CDR2 YYEEEE. Here the CDR3 reads CASSLVGGGNTQYF. The CDR3 coding sequence is TGTGCCAGCAGCTTAGTCGGGGGTGGAAATACGCAGTATTTT.

This chain links TRBV5-1 with TRBJ2-5; 8 nucleotides align to TRBD2. Germline V CDR1 and CDR2: SGHRS, YFSETQ. The ends lost 4 bases at V and 5 bases at J; junction bases unmatched: 10. This CDR3 has 15 residues. This CDR3 is CASSQTPGTSETQYF. CDR3 nucleotides: TGCGCCAGCAGCCAAACTCCCGGGACTAGTGAGACCCAGTACTTC.

The chain carries TRBV7-3 and TRBJ2-7; possibly TRBD2 for D (6 bases). CDR1 and CDR2 from the germline V gene are SGHTA and FQGTGA. The CDR3 loop spans 15 amino acids. V was trimmed by 2 bases and J by 0 bases, leaving 11 bases between them. The CDR3 nucleotides read TGTGCCAGCAGCTTAGGAGTCGGGAGCTCCTACGAGCAGTACTTC. This translates into CASSLGVGSSYEQYF.

The chain is built from TRBV5-1 and TRBJ1-3, with D uncertain. Between the trimmed V and J ends, which lost 5 bases and 0 bases, there was a span of 12 bases. CDR1 is SGHRS and CDR2 is YFSETQ in the germline V gene. The CDR3 loop spans 15 amino acids. CDR3 in amino acids: CASSLGSNSGNTIYF. Here the CDR3 DNA reads TGCGCCAGCAGTCTCGGGAGTAACTCTGGAAACACCATATATTTT.

The chain employs TRBV7-2 and TRBJ2-3; TRBD1 agrees at 8 bases. V lost 4 bases, J lost 1 base, and 1 base stayed unmatched. CDR1 and CDR2 (germline): SGHTA, FQGNSA. The CDR3 covers 14 residues. CDR3 in amino acids: CASSSDRGTDTQYF. Here the CDR3 DNA reads TGTGCCAGCAGCTCGGACAGGGGCACAGATACGCAGTATTTT.

This chain links TRBV30 with TRBJ2-5, with TRBD2 matching over 11 bases. The CDR3 contains 15 residues. V gave up 3 bases and J gave up 0 bases; unmatched junction bases: 3. From germline, CDR1 is GTSNPN and CDR2 SVGIG (reference sequence). The CDR3 protein is CAWSTGLADQETQYF. As DNA, the CDR3 is TGTGCCTGGAGCACGGGACTAGCGGACCAAGAGACCCAGTACTTC.

This chain joins TRBV6-6 and TRBJ2-7, with 8 bases fitting TRBD1. J was trimmed by 3 bases and V by 2 bases; bases with no gene match: 3. The CDR3 has 14 amino acids. CDR1 is MNHNY, CDR2 SVGAGI, per germline (reference sequence). In DNA, the CDR3 is TGTGCCAGCAGTTACAGGGACAGGAACTACGAGCAGTACTTC. Its translation: CASSYRDRNYEQYF.

In this sample, this clone turned up once. CDR3 protein: CASSSLAGSGEQYF. The DNA of the CDR3 is TGTGCCAGCAGCTCACTAGCGGGGAGCGGCGAGCAGTACTTC. The chain couples TRBV27 to TRBJ2-7; 10 nucleotides line up with TRBD2. The CDR3 length is 14 residues. The junction had 8 bases not matched to a gene; V was cut back by 6 bases and J by 6 bases. Germline V gene data show CDR1 as MNHEY and CDR2 as SMNVEV (reference sequence).

CDR3 protein: CASSFPQISGTVKETQYF. The DNA of the CDR3 is TGTGCCAGCAGTTTTCCCCAAATCTCCGGGACAGTGAAGGAGACCCAGTACTTC. V usage is TRBV6-8 and J usage is TRBJ2-5, with 7 bases that match TRBD1. The V and J ends lost 4 bases and 5 bases, in that order; junction bases with no gene match: 19. Germline assignment: CDR1 MNHGY and CDR2 SAAAGT. This CDR3 is built from 18 residues.

The rearrangement links TRBV28 to TRBJ1-3; 9 bases are a match to TRBD1. The germline CDR1 and CDR2 sequences are MDHEN and SYDVKM. The CDR3 spans 18 residues. The V gene end was trimmed by 6 bases and the J gene end by 2 bases; junction bases not matched to a gene: 14. The CDR3 loop is CASSPSPRGTGTGNTIYF. For the CDR3, the DNA is TGTGCCAGCAGCCCAAGCCCCCGGGGGACAGGGACTGGAAACACCATATATTTT.

The chain links TRBV9 to TRBJ2-1; 9 bases are a match to TRBD2. This CDR3 is built from 19 residues. Germline CDR1 is SGDLS and CDR2 is YYNGEE. The trim removed 0 bases at V and 2 bases at J, leaving 12 bases unmatched. The CDR3 here is CASSVAIGGGVRTYNEQFF. In DNA form, the CDR3 reads TGTGCCAGCAGCGTAGCAATTGGCGGGGGGGTAAGGACCTACAATGAGCAGTTCTTC.

The rearrangement links TRBV30 to TRBJ2-3; unclear D gene. This CDR3 has 15 amino acids. Trimming left V 8 bases short and J 0 bases short, with 18 bases between. Germline lookup yields CDR1 GTSNPN and CDR2 SVGIG (reference sequence). CDR3 protein: CAGSLAETSTDTQYF. For the CDR3, the DNA is TGTGCCGGGTCACTTGCAGAGACTAGCACAGATACGCAGTATTTT. Together with reference TRBV30 and TRBJ2-3, the CDR3 gives the full variable domain: SQTIHQWPATLVQPVGSPLSLECTVEGTSNPNLYWYRQAAGRGLQLLFYSVGIGQISSEVPQNLSASRPQDRQFILSSKKLLLSDSGFYLCAGSLAETSTDTQYFGPGTRLTVL.

The genes are TRBV15 and TRBJ2-7, with D hard to call. CDR3 size: 13 residues. V lost 0 bases and J lost 4, with 7 bases in between. Germline V lookup: CDR1 LNHNV, CDR2 YYDKDF (reference sequence). CDR3 residues: CATSRDGRYEQYF. The CDR3, as DNA: TGTGCCACCAGCAGAGATGGCAGATACGAGCAGTACTTC. Combining the CDR3 with reference TRBV15 and TRBJ2-7 gives the whole variable domain DAMVIQNPRYQVTQFGKPVTLSCSQTLNHNVMYWYQQKSSQAPKLLFHYYDKDFNNEADTPDNFQSRRPNTSFCFLDIRSPGLGDTAMYLCATSRDGRYEQYFGPGTRLTVT.

This chain connects TRBV28 to TRBJ2-7, with a tentative D call TRBD2 (5 bases). V lost 5 bases and J lost 5, with 16 bases in between. This CDR3 comprises 14 residues. CDR1 MDHEN and CDR2 SYDVKM come from the germline V gene. In DNA form, the CDR3 reads TGTGCCAGCAGTATGACTATGACCGGGGACGAGCAGTACTTC. Translation: CASSMTMTGDEQYF.

The chain joins TRBV19 to TRBJ1-1; TRBD1 agrees at 9 bases. Germline CDR1 and CDR2: LNHDA and SQIVND (reference sequence). The CDR3 length is 14 residues. The J segment lost 5 bases and the V segment lost 3 bases, leaving 4 bases of the junction unmatched. CDR3 loop: CASSMGQGWTEAFF. Written as DNA, the CDR3 is TGTGCCAGTAGTATGGGACAGGGTTGGACTGAAGCTTTCTTT.

V gene TRBV4-3 combines with J gene TRBJ2-3, with 7 bases identical to TRBD2. CDR1 and CDR2 from the germline V gene are LGHNA and YSLEER. This CDR3 spans 17 amino acids. J gave up 1 base and V 0 bases, and 7 bases lay outside the gene matches. The CDR3 loop reads CASSQDRGLAGTDTQYF. CDR3 sequence (DNA): TGCGCCAGCAGCCAAGATAGGGGCCTAGCGGGCACAGATACGCAGTATTTT.

The chain uses TRBV5-6 and TRBJ1-1; D is undetermined. The germline V gene has CDR1 SGHDT and CDR2 YYEEEE. V lost 3 bases, J lost 1 base, and 13 bases lay in between. The CDR3 has 15 residues. The CDR3 DNA is TGTGCCAGCAGCTCTCCACCGCGGAGGAACACTGAAGCTTTCTTT. As protein: CASSSPPRRNTEAFF.

This CDR3 is CAWSLKGATEAFF. The CDR3 nucleotides read TGTGCCTGGAGTCTCAAGGGGGCTACTGAAGCTTTCTTT. The gene calls are TRBV30 and TRBJ1-1, with 7 bases fitting TRBD1. Germline V CDR1 and CDR2: GTSNPN, SVGIG (reference sequence). V lost 2 bases to trimming and J lost 5 bases; unmatched junction nucleotides: 5. The CDR3 has 13 residues.

The chain employs TRBV7-2 and TRBJ2-7; D is unresolved. CDR1 is SGHTA and CDR2 is FQGNSA in the germline V gene. The CDR3 is 12 residues long. Trimming took 2 bases from V and 3 from J, leaving 5 bases between them. The CDR3 loop reads CASSLTSYEQYF. CDR3 coding DNA: TGTGCCAGCAGCTTAACGAGCTACGAGCAGTACTTC.

This CDR3 reads CASSPIGQGEYGYTF. As DNA, the CDR3 is TGTGCCAGCAGTCCTATCGGACAGGGCGAGTATGGCTACACCTTC. The V and J genes are TRBV28 and TRBJ1-2; 8 bases align to TRBD1. Germline lookup yields CDR1 MDHEN and CDR2 SYDVKM. V dropped 5 bases and J dropped 5; count of bases not matched to a gene: 10. The CDR3 sequence is 15 residues long.

The V and J genes are TRBV4-1 and TRBJ2-7; D remains ambiguous. The CDR3 sequence is 14 residues long. Trimming pared 5 bases from V and 1 base from J, leaving 12 bases between. Germline CDR1 is MGHRA and CDR2 is YSYEKL. Written as DNA, the CDR3 is TGCGCCAGCAGCTACGAGCCAGGATCCTACGAGCAGTACTTC. It translates to CASSYEPGSYEQYF.

V gene TRBV25-1 combines with J gene TRBJ2-3, with 8 positions matching TRBD1. With V trimmed by 3 bases and J by 5 bases, 4 bases remained unmatched. CDR3 length equals 14 residues. Germline CDR1 reads MGHDK; CDR2 reads SYGVNS. CDR3 in DNA: TGTGCCAGCAGTGAGGGACAGGCTGGAGATACGCAGTATTTT. This sequence encodes CASSEGQAGDTQYF. Variable domain in full (rest from reference TRBV25-1 and TRBJ2-3): EADIYQTPRYLVIGTGKKITLECSQTMGHDKMYWYQQDPGMELHLIHYSYGVNSTEKGDLSSESTVSRIRTEHFPLTLESARPSHTSQYLCASSEGQAGDTQYFGPGTRLTVL.

The chain recombines TRBV5-1 with TRBJ2-7; 10 bases are shared with TRBD1. The CDR3 length is 15 residues. The junction had 7 bases not matched to a gene; V was cut back by 0 bases and J by 7 bases. CDR1 is SGHRS and CDR2 is YFSETQ in the germline V gene. CDR3 nucleotide sequence: TGCGCCAGCAGCTTGGTTCCGGGACAGGGGAAAGAGCAGTACTTC. It yields the protein CASSLVPGQGKEQYF. The full variable domain, with the rest looked up from reference TRBV5-1 and TRBJ2-7, is KAGVTQTPRYLIKTRGQQVTLSCSPISGHRSVSWYQQTPGQGLQFLFEYFSETQRNKGNFPGRFSGRQFSNSRSEMNVSTLELGDSALYLCASSLVPGQGKEQYFGPGTRLTVT.

V usage is TRBV2 and J usage is TRBJ1-5; D uncertain. Trimming removed 3 bases from V and 2 bases from J, with 2 bases in between. CDR3 size: 12 residues. The germline V gene encodes CDR1 SNHLY and CDR2 FYNNEI. The CDR3: CASSDGNQPQHF. The CDR3 DNA sequence: TGTGCCAGCAGTGACGGCAATCAGCCCCAGCATTTT.

About this clone: The junction does not match germline at one end; this may be a read error. The chain employs TRBV7-9 and TRBJ1-2; D may be TRBD1 (5 bases). In germline, CDR1 is SEHNR, CDR2 FQNEAQ (reference sequence). The CDR3 totals 12 residues. CDR3 in DNA: TGTTCCAGCAGCCCCAGGGTTAGGGGCTACACCTTC. Translated: CSSSPRVRGYTF.

This clone has just one count. In the same sample, other DNA sequences code for this CDR3. The chain recombines TRBV27 with TRBJ1-2; D gene unclear. Germline CDR1 reads MNHEY; CDR2 reads SMNVEV (reference sequence). Between the trimmed V and J ends, which lost 2 bases and 2 bases, there was a span of 6 bases. This CDR3 spans 13 amino acids. CDR3 sequence: CASSLGGNYGYTF. CDR3 sequence (DNA): TGTGCCAGCAGTTTAGGCGGAAACTATGGCTACACCTTC.

The chain joins TRBV10-3 to TRBJ2-1, with 10 bases aligning to TRBD2. The junction had 12 bases not matched to a gene; V was cut back by 11 bases and J by 8 bases. Germline-derived CDR1 and CDR2 are ENHRY and SYGVKD. The CDR3 consists of 14 residues. The CDR3: CAASGGAPSDEQFF. DNA of the CDR3: TGTGCCGCAAGCGGGGGGGCCCCCTCCGATGAGCAGTTCTTC.